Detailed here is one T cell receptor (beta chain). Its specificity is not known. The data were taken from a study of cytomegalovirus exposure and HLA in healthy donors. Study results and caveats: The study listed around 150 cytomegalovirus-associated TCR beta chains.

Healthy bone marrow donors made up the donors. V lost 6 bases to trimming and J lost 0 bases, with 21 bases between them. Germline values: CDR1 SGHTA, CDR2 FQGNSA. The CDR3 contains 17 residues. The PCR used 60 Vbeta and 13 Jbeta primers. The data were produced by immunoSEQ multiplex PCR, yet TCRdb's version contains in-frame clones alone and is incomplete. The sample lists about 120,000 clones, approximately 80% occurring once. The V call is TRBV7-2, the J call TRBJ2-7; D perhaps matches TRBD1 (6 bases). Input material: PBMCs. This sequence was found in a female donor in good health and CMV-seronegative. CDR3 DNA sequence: TGTGCCAGCAGAAGACAGGCACTGAGTAGCGTCTCCTACGAGCAGTACTTC. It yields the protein CASRRQALSSVSYEQYF. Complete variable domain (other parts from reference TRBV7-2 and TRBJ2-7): GAGVSQSPSNKVTEKGKDVELRCDPISGHTALYWYRQSLGQGLEFLIYFQGNSAPDKSGLPSDRFSAERTGGSVSTLTIQRTQQEDSAVYLCASRRQALSSVSYEQYFGPGTRLTVT.